This T cell receptor beta chain was captured by sequencing in a study of shared clonotypes between healthy human individuals. The germline V gene has CDR1 MDHEN and CDR2 SYDVKM. The germline V and J ends were trimmed by 3 bases and 3 bases, with 12 bases remaining between them. The CDR3 is made up of 14 amino acids. The naive CD8 population came from CD45RO-negative cells selected for CCR7, without terminally differentiated effector memory CD45RA+ cells. Only in-frame clones appear in the TCRdb table, and some are missing; sequencing was by immunoSEQ multiplex PCR. The sample records about 650,000 clones, roughly 95% being singletons.

Sequenced: naive CD8+ T cells sorted from blood. The chain is built from TRBV28 and TRBJ2-7; a possible D gene is TRBD2 (6 bases). This receptor was taken from a woman aged 25 to 45 in good health. CDR3 loop: CASSFSGTYYEQYF. The CDR3 region has the DNA TGTGCCAGCAGTTTTAGCGGCACCTACTACGAGCAGTACTTC.